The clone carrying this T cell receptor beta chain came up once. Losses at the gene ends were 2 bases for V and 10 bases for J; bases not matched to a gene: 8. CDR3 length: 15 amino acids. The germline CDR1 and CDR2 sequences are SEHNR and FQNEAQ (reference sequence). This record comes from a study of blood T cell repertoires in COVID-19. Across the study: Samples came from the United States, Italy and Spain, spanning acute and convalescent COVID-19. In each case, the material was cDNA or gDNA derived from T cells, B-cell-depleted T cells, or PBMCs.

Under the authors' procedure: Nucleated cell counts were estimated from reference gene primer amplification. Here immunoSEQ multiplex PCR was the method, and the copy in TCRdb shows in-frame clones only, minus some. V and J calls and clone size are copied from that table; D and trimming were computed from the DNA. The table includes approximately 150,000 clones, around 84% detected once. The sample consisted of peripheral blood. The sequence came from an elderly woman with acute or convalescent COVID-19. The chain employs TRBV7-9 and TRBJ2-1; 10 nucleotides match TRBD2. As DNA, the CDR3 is TGTGCCAGCAGCTTATCTAGCGGGAGAGGAGAAGAGCAGTTCTTC. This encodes CASSLSSGRGEEQFF.